This note documents a single T cell receptor beta chain sequence. Clones were sequenced by immunoSEQ multiplex PCR, and TCRdb holds only the in-frame ones, with some missing. The data hold fewer than 15,000 clones, with 85% to 90% observed a single time. This specimen belongs to a study of blood T cell repertoires in COVID-19. This receptor was obtained from a human donor in a cohort sampled during active COVID-19. Specimen: peripheral blood.

CDR3 residues: CASSIGANYGYTF. Here the CDR3 DNA reads TGTGCCAGTAGTATTGGAGCTAACTATGGCTACACCTTC. The chain joins TRBV19 to TRBJ1-2, with D unresolved. CDR1 LNHDA and CDR2 SQIVND come from the germline V gene (reference sequence). This CDR3 has 13 residues. Trimming left V 3 bases short and J 0 bases short, with 5 bases between.